The clone carrying this T cell receptor beta chain was observed a few times. Its cognate antigen is unknown. TCRdb fed the 5' RACE reads into MiXCR, producing one record per CDR3 protein. The sample yields around 290,000 distinct CDR3 sequences, roughly 10% seen once. Every one of the donors was a healthy Caucasian. These data are taken from a study of identical twins. Whole-study findings and limits: Models underestimated TCR alpha sharing (out-of-frame) in monozygotic twins.

Trimming took 1 base from V and 4 from J, leaving 11 bases between them. The germline V gene encodes CDR1 LGHNA and CDR2 YSLEER. This CDR3 comprises 14 residues. The sample was also reused in another study, on yellow fever vaccine responses in identical twins.

The clonotype was recovered from a woman aged 18 to 35 in good health. The source material was CD8+ T cells sorted from blood. The chain employs TRBV4-3 and TRBJ2-7; a possible D gene is TRBD2 (6 bases). The CDR3 bases are TGCGCCAGCAGCCAAGTCGACGGGAGATACGAGCAGTACTTC. As protein: CASSQVDGRYEQYF.